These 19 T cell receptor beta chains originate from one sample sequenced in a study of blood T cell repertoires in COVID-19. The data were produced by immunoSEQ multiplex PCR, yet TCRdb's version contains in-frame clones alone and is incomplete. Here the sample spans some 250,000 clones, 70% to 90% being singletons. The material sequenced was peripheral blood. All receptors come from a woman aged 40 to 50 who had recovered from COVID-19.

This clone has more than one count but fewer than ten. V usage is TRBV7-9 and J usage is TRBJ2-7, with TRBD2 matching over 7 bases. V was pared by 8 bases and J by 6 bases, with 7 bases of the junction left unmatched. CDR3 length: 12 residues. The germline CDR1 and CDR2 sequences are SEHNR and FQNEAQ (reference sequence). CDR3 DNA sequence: TGTGCCAGCGGAGCGGGGTGTGTCGAGCAGTACGTC. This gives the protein CASGAGCVEQYV.

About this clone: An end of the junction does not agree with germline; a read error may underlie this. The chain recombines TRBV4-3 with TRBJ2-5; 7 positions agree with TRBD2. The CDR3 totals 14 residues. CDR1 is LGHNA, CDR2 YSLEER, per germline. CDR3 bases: TGCGCCAGCAGCCAAGATCTCGGGACTACCCTGGTGGACTTC. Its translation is CASSQDLGTTLVDF.

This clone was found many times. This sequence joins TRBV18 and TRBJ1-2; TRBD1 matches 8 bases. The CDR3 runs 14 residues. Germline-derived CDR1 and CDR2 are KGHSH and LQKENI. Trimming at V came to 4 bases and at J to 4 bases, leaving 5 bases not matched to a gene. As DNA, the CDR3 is TGTGCCAGCTCACGTCAGGGGGCCATCTATGGCTACACCTTC. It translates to CASSRQGAIYGYTF.

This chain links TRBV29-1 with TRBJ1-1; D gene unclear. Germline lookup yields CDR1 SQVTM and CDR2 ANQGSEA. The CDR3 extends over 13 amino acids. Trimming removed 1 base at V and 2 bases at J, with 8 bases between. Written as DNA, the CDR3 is TGCAGCGTTGAAGTCGGGGTCAACACTGAAGCTTTCTTT. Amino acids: CSVEVGVNTEAFF.

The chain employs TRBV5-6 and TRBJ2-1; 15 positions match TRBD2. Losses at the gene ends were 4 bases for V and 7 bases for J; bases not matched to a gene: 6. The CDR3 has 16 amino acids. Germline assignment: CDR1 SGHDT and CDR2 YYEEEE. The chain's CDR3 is CASSPTGTSGRNEQFF. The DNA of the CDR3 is TGTGCCAGCAGCCCGACAGGGACTAGCGGGAGGAATGAGCAGTTCTTC.

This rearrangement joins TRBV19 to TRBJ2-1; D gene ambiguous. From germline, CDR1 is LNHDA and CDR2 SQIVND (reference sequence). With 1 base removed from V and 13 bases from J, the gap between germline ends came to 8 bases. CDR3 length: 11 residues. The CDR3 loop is CASSIGATQFF. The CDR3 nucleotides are TGTGCCAGTAGTATAGGCGCAACTCAGTTCTTC.

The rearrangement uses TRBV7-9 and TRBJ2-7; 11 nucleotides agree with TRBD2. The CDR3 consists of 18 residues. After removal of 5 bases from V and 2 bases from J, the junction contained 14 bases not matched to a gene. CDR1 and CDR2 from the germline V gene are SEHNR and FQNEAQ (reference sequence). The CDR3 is CASSPRGQLGLAAYEQYF. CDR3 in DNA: TGTGCCAGCAGCCCGCGGGGACAGCTGGGACTAGCGGCCTACGAGCAGTACTTC.

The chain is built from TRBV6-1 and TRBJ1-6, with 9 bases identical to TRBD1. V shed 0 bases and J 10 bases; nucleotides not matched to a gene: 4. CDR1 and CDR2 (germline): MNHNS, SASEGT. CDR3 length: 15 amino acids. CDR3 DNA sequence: TGTGCCAGCAGTGAAGCGGGGACAGGGCCCTCACCCCTCCACTTT. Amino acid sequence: CASSEAGTGPSPLHF.

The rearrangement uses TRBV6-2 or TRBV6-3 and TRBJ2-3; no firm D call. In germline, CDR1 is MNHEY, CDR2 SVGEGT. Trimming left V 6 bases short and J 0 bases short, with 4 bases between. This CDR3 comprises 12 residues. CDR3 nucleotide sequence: TGTGCCAGCAGCTTAAGCACAGATACGCAGTATTTT. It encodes CASSLSTDTQYF.

The CDR3: CASGPDYNEQFF. The CDR3 coding sequence is TGTGCCAGCGGGCCGGACTACAATGAGCAGTTCTTC. The chain recombines TRBV6-5 with TRBJ2-1; no definite D call. The CDR3 has 12 amino acids. CDR1 is MNHEY and CDR2 is SVGAGI in the germline V gene. Trimming left V 8 bases short and J 3 bases short, with 8 bases between.

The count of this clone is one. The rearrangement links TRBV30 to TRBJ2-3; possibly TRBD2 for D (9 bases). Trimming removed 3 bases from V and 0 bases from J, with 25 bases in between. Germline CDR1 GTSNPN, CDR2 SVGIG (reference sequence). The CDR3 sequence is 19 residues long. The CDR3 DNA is TGTGCCTGGAGCAGGGGGCGGGAGGGCCTGCGGAGGAGCACAGATACGCAGTATTTT. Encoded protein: CAWSRGREGLRRSTDTQYF.

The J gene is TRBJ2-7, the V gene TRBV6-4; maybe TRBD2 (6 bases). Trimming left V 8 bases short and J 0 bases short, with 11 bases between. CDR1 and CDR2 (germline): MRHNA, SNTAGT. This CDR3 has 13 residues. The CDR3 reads CASGGTPSYEQYF. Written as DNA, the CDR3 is TGTGCCAGCGGCGGGACTCCCTCCTACGAGCAGTACTTC.

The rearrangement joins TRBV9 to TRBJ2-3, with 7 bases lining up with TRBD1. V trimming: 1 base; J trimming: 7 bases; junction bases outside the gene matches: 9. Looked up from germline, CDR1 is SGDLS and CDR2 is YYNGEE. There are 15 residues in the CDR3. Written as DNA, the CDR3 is TGTGCCAGCAGCGTATGGGACAGCGTCTTGAATACGCAGTATTTT. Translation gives CASSVWDSVLNTQYF.

This CDR3 is CASGEGRIKFF. In DNA form, the CDR3 reads TGCGCCAGTGGGGAGGGTAGGATCAAGTTCTTC. The chain is built from TRBV5-1 and TRBJ2-1; the match to TRBD2 covers 7 bases. Germline V CDR1 and CDR2: SGHRS, YFSETQ. V lost 8 bases to trimming and J lost 14 bases; unmatched junction nucleotides: 10. The CDR3 is 11 amino acids.

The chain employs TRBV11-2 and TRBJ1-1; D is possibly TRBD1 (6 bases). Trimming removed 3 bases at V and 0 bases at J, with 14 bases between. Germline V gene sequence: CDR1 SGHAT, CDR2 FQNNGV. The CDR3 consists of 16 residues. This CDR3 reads CASSFLPQGMNTEAFF. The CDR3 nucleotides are TGTGCCAGCAGCTTTCTCCCACAGGGAATGAACACTGAAGCTTTCTTT. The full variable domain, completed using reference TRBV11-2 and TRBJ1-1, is EAGVAQSPRYKIIEKRQSVAFWCNPISGHATLYWYQQILGQGPKLLIQFQNNGVVDDSQLPKDRFSAERLKGVDSTLKIQPAKLEDSAVYLCASSFLPQGMNTEAFFGQGTRLTVV.

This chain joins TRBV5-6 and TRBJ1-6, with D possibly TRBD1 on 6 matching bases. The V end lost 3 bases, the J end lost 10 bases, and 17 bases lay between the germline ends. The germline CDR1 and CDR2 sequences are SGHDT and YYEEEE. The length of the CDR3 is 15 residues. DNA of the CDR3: TGTGCCAGCAGCTGGGGGGCGGGGGCCTGGTCACCCCTCCACTTT. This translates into CASSWGAGAWSPLHF. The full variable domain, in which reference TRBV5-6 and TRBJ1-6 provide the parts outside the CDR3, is DAGVTQSPTHLIKTRGQQVTLRCSPKSGHDTVSWYQQALGQGPQFIFQYYEEEERQRGNFPDRFSGHQFPNYSSELNVNALLLGDSALYLCASSWGAGAWSPLHFGNGTRLTVT.

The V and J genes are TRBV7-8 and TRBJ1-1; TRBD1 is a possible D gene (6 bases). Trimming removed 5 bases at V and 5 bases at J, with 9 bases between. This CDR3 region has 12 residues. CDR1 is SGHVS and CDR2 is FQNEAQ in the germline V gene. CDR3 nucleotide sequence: TGTGCCAGCAGCCCTGACAGGACTGAAGCTTTCTTT. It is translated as CASSPDRTEAFF.

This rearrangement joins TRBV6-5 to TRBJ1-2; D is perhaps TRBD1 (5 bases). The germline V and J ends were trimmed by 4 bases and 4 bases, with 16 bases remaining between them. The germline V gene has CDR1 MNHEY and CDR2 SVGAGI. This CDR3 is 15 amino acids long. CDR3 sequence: CASSFYGGMGYGYTF. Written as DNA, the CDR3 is TGTGCCAGCAGTTTCTACGGGGGGATGGGCTATGGCTACACCTTC.

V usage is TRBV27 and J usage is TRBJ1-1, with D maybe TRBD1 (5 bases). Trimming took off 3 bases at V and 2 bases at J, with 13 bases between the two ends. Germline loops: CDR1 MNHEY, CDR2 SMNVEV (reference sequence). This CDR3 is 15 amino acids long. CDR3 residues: CASSLGHKGNTEAFF. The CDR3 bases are TGTGCCAGCAGTTTGGGGCACAAAGGAAACACTGAAGCTTTCTTT.